This record looks at one TCR beta chain sequence and its context. Healthy Caucasians supplied all donations. CDR3 length equals 13 residues. Germline V gives CDR1 MNHNS, CDR2 SASEGT. J lost 6 bases, V lost 6 bases, and 7 bases had no gene match. The sample comes from a study of identical twins. MiXCR, run by TCRdb on the 5' RACE reads, gives a single entry per CDR3 protein. Of around 220,000 distinct CDR3 sequences listed, about an eighth were seen once; the top ten hold approximately 10%. This clonotype was obtained from a young woman in good health. The specimen was memory (CD45RO+) T cells sorted from blood. The chain carries TRBV6-1 and TRBJ2-7; the match to TRBD1 covers 8 bases. The DNA for the CDR3 is TGTGCCAGCAGCCAAGGACAGGGTACCGAGCAGTACTTC. Amino acids: CASSQGQGTEQYF.